The 25 T cell receptor beta chains below come from one sample, sequenced in a study of T cell repertoires in cytomegalovirus infection. TCRdb re-called the reads with MiXCR, one entry per CDR3 protein. This sample yields roughly 300,000 distinct CDR3 sequences, of which about 25% are seen a single time; about 15% belongs to the top ten. The sample consisted of PBMCs. The receptors come from a human donor in good health (CMV status not recorded). Some clones in this sample may be carry-over from other donors' samples.

This clonotype was seen more than once but under ten times. CDR3 nucleotides: TGTGCCACCAGCAGAGAGGGACAGGGGTTACAGCCCCAGCATTTT. It encodes CATSREGQGLQPQHF. This chain joins TRBV15 and TRBJ1-5; TRBD1 aligns across 10 bases. Germline V gene lookup returns CDR1 LNHNV and CDR2 YYDKDF (reference sequence). The length of the CDR3 is 15 residues. V dropped 0 bases and J dropped 7; count of bases not matched to a gene: 3.

This chain links TRBV11-2 with TRBJ2-5; 9 bases fit TRBD2. CDR1 and CDR2 from the germline V gene are SGHAT and FQNNGV. This CDR3 is 15 amino acids long. V was pared by 5 bases and J by 5 bases, with 9 bases of the junction left unmatched. The CDR3: CASSRWRGGRETQYF. In DNA form, the CDR3 reads TGTGCCAGCAGCCGGTGGCGGGGGGGCCGGGAGACCCAGTACTTC.

The table lists this clonotype with many counts. This chain joins TRBV7-2 and TRBJ2-1; TRBD2 agrees at 10 bases. The trim removed 8 bases at V and 3 bases at J, leaving 7 bases unmatched. Germline V gene lookup returns CDR1 SGHTA and CDR2 FQGNSA. The CDR3 sequence is 15 residues long. The CDR3 DNA reads TGTGCCAGCGCCTCCCTAGCGGGGGTCTACAATGAGCAGTTCTTC. Amino acids: CASASLAGVYNEQFF.

Only a few counts were recorded for this clonotype. The rearrangement links TRBV6-2 or TRBV6-3 to TRBJ2-7; D possibly matches TRBD1 or TRBD2 (5 bases each). CDR1 MNHEY and CDR2 SVGEGT come from the germline V gene. This CDR3 contains 14 residues. The V end lost 1 base, the J end lost 3 bases, and 10 bases lay between the germline ends. The CDR3, as DNA: TGTGCCAGCAGTTACTGGGGGAATCGCTACGAGCAGTACTTC. The encoded protein is CASSYWGNRYEQYF.

Many counts were recorded for this clonotype. The V gene is TRBV5-4, the J gene TRBJ2-3; D perhaps matches TRBD1 (6 bases). Germline V CDR1 and CDR2: SGHNT, YYREEE (reference sequence). CDR3 length equals 12 residues. Deletions cut 5 bases from V and 6 bases from J, with 10 bases between. The chain's CDR3 is CASSSTGDTQYF. CDR3 bases: TGTGCCAGCAGTTCTACAGGGGATACGCAGTATTTT.

CDR3 sequence reads: CASTQMDRGNNQPQHF. The DNA for the CDR3 is TGTGCCAGTACCCAAATGGACAGGGGAAACAATCAGCCCCAGCATTTT. This rearrangement joins TRBV19 to TRBJ1-5; TRBD1 matches at 9 bases. The V gene's germline CDR1 is LNHDA and CDR2 SQIVND (reference sequence). V lost 7 bases and J lost 3; bases outside the gene matches: 10. This CDR3 has 16 residues.

The gene calls are TRBV5-1 and TRBJ1-5; 9 positions match TRBD1. This CDR3 has 16 amino acids. V dropped 3 bases and J dropped 2; count of bases not matched to a gene: 6. In germline, CDR1 is SGHRS, CDR2 YFSETQ. CDR3 amino acids: CASSWGTGRGNQPQHF. The CDR3 DNA sequence: TGCGCCAGCAGCTGGGGGACAGGGAGAGGCAATCAGCCCCAGCATTTT. Filled out from reference TRBV5-1 and TRBJ1-5, the complete variable domain reads KAGVTQTPRYLIKTRGQQVTLSCSPISGHRSVSWYQQTPGQGLQFLFEYFSETQRNKGNFPGRFSGRQFSNSRSEMNVSTLELGDSALYLCASSWGTGRGNQPQHFGDGTRLSIL.

This clonotype was seen a few times. The chain uses TRBV4-1 and TRBJ1-3, with D possibly TRBD1 on 5 matching bases. The CDR3 contains 14 residues. CDR1 and CDR2 (germline): MGHRA, YSYEKL. V lost 5 bases and J 5 bases, leaving 13 bases between the germline ends. DNA for the CDR3: TGCGCCAGCAGCGGGCCGGGGGTCCGAAACACCATATATTTT. Its translation: CASSGPGVRNTIYF.

This clonotype was seen a handful of times. The chain uses TRBV29-1 and TRBJ2-5, with D uncertain. V shed 8 bases and J shed 1 base, with 17 bases lying between them. This CDR3 comprises 14 residues. The germline gives CDR1 SQVTM, CDR2 ANQGSEA. The CDR3 sequence is CSFNPDPVQETQYF. DNA for the CDR3: TGCAGCTTCAACCCGGATCCAGTCCAAGAGACCCAGTACTTC.

The rearrangement joins TRBV28 to TRBJ1-2, with TRBD1 matching over 10 bases. V was clipped by 6 bases and J by 13 bases; unmatched bases: 11. The CDR3 extends over 13 amino acids. Germline loops: CDR1 MDHEN, CDR2 SYDVKM. The CDR3 nucleotides are TGTGCCAGCAGCCTCGAGGACAGGGGGGATCGCACCTTC. It yields the protein CASSLEDRGDRTF.

This chain connects TRBV19 to TRBJ1-5; D is uncertain. The germline V and J ends were trimmed by 8 bases and 9 bases, with 14 bases remaining between them. The CDR3 consists of 12 residues. The germline V gene has CDR1 LNHDA and CDR2 SQIVND (reference sequence). The CDR3 loop reads CASHPQNGPQHF. In DNA form, the CDR3 reads TGTGCCAGTCATCCCCAGAATGGGCCCCAGCATTTT.

The V gene is TRBV27, the J gene TRBJ2-1, with a tentative D call TRBD1 (5 bases). The CDR3 spans 16 residues. Trimming cost V 4 bases and J 1 base, with 14 bases left between them. CDR1 and CDR2 (germline): MNHEY, SMNVEV (reference sequence). The CDR3 sequence is CASSSAGSGSYNEQFF. For the CDR3, the DNA is TGTGCCAGCAGTTCCGCAGGGTCAGGTTCCTACAATGAGCAGTTCTTC.

This clonotype was seen at least ten times. This CDR3 reads CASSLRGTSGPHTQYF. CDR3 DNA: TGTGCCAGCAGCTTACGTGGGACTAGCGGGCCCCATACGCAGTATTTT. The chain joins TRBV7-2 to TRBJ2-3; 12 bases line up with TRBD2. Germline lookup yields CDR1 SGHTA and CDR2 FQGNSA. V trimming: 2 bases; J trimming: 7 bases; junction bases outside the gene matches: 7. CDR3 length equals 16 residues.

This clonotype has a count of ten or more. V usage is TRBV7-2 and J usage is TRBJ2-7; D may match TRBD1 or TRBD2 (5 bases each). CDR3 length: 13 residues. Germline V lookup: CDR1 SGHTA, CDR2 FQGNSA. Trimming pared 5 bases from V and 3 bases from J, leaving 11 bases between. The CDR3 nucleotides are TGTGCCAGCAGCCATGGGACGGACTACGAGCAGTACTTC. Residues: CASSHGTDYEQYF.

This clonotype came up many times. The chain uses TRBV7-2 and TRBJ2-7, with TRBD2 matching over 10 bases. Germline assignment: CDR1 SGHTA and CDR2 FQGNSA. This CDR3 comprises 14 residues. The J segment lost 3 bases and the V segment lost 5 bases, leaving 4 bases of the junction unmatched. Here the CDR3 DNA reads TGTGCCAGCAGCACCCGGACTAGCGGCTACGAGCAGTACTTC. It translates to CASSTRTSGYEQYF.

This clonotype was seen a handful of times. J is TRBJ2-5 and V is TRBV28; D could derive from TRBD1 or TRBD2 (6 bases each). The CDR3 has 14 amino acids. The germline CDR1 and CDR2 sequences are MDHEN and SYDVKM. Trimming pared 2 bases from V and 4 bases from J, leaving 11 bases between. Here the CDR3 reads CASSLPQGGETQYF. The CDR3 DNA follows: TGTGCCAGCAGTTTACCACAGGGAGGAGAGACCCAGTACTTC.

J is TRBJ2-1 and V is TRBV20-1; 14 positions match TRBD2. The germline V gene encodes CDR1 DFQATT and CDR2 SNEGSKA (reference sequence). CDR3 length: 14 residues. The junction had 1 base not matched to a gene; V was cut back by 4 bases and J by 5 bases. The CDR3 reads CSATTSGRDNEQFF. In DNA, the CDR3 is TGCAGTGCTACGACTAGCGGGAGGGACAATGAGCAGTTCTTC.

In its sample, this clonotype was seen a few times. This sequence joins TRBV6-6 and TRBJ1-5; perhaps TRBD1 as D (6 bases). CDR3 length equals 15 residues. Germline CDR1 reads MNHNY; CDR2 reads SVGAGI (reference sequence). Deletions cut 6 bases from V and 4 bases from J, with 16 bases between. In DNA form, the CDR3 reads TGTGCCAGCAGCCGAGAGGGGGGGGGTAATCAGCCCCAGCATTTT. Protein: CASSREGGGNQPQHF.

This clonotype was observed a handful of times. V usage is TRBV15 and J usage is TRBJ2-1; no clear D gene. Trimming pared 3 bases from V and 8 bases from J, leaving 11 bases between. CDR1 and CDR2 (germline): LNHNV, YYDKDF (reference sequence). The CDR3 sequence is 13 residues long. CDR3 protein: CATSRRTKDEQFF. As DNA, the CDR3 is TGTGCCACCAGCAGGCGCACGAAGGATGAGCAGTTCTTC.

This clonotype was seen only a few times. The rearrangement uses TRBV19 and TRBJ2-7; either TRBD1 or TRBD2 may supply D (5 bases each). Germline CDR1 and CDR2: LNHDA and SQIVND (reference sequence). V lost 8 bases and J lost 6, with 14 bases in between. The CDR3 sequence is 12 residues long. As DNA, the CDR3 is TGTGCCAGTTGGGGACCCCCCGGCGAGCAGTACTTC. Residues: CASWGPPGEQYF.

V usage is TRBV28 and J usage is TRBJ1-5; tentatively, D is TRBD1 (5 bases). The CDR3 loop spans 16 amino acids. Trimming left V 6 bases short and J 6 bases short, with 21 bases between. Germline V gene lookup returns CDR1 MDHEN and CDR2 SYDVKM. This CDR3 reads CASRLKGFRGGQPQHF. The CDR3 region has the DNA TGTGCCAGCAGATTGAAGGGCTTTAGGGGTGGTCAGCCCCAGCATTTT.

In DNA, the CDR3 is TGTGCCAGCAGCCCATCGTTGCGGGGGGGAAACAATGAGCAGTTCTTC. Translated, it gives CASSPSLRGGNNEQFF. The chain joins TRBV7-2 to TRBJ2-1; 9 bases align to TRBD2. The length of the CDR3 is 16 residues. The germline V gene encodes CDR1 SGHTA and CDR2 FQGNSA. The V and J ends lost 5 bases and 5 bases, in that order; junction bases with no gene match: 10.

This clonotype has just a few counts. The V call is TRBV27, the J call TRBJ2-1; maybe TRBD1 (5 bases). Germline V gene data show CDR1 as MNHEY and CDR2 as SMNVEV (reference sequence). The V and J ends lost 6 bases and 1 base respectively, with 13 bases between them. This CDR3 has 15 amino acids. CDR3 protein: CASRAGFVSYNEQFF. CDR3 DNA: TGTGCCAGCAGGGCAGGGTTCGTTTCCTACAATGAGCAGTTCTTC.

This clonotype appeared a few times. V usage is TRBV28 and J usage is TRBJ2-4; 10 bases are shared with TRBD2. CDR1 MDHEN and CDR2 SYDVKM come from the germline V gene. This CDR3 has 16 residues. The V gene end was trimmed by 2 bases and the J gene end by 4 bases; junction bases not matched to a gene: 5. The CDR3 DNA follows: TGTGCCAGCAGTTTAGCTAGCGGGAGTTCGAAAAACATTCAGTACTTC. Translation gives CASSLASGSSKNIQYF.

This clonotype was seen only a few times. The genes are TRBV28 and TRBJ2-1; 7 nucleotides agree with TRBD2. After removal of 10 bases from V and 0 bases from J, the junction contained 18 bases not matched to a gene. The CDR3 is 18 residues long. Looked up from germline, CDR1 is MDHEN and CDR2 is SYDVKM. This chain's CDR3 is CATYPRDYFSRSYNEQFF. The DNA for the CDR3 is TGTGCCACCTACCCCCGGGACTATTTTTCCCGCTCCTACAATGAGCAGTTCTTC.